The text below deals with one T cell receptor beta chain. Antigen specificity is unknown. The data originate from a study of response to subunit inactivated influenza vaccine. Study-wide results and limits: Each seasonal influenza vaccination recruits few new T cells, the authors suggested.

Using its own MiXCR run on the RT-PCR reads, TCRdb lists one record per CDR3 protein. The data show hundreds of thousands of distinct CDR3 sequences, with around 8% seen just once and roughly 13% held by the top ten. The CDR3 consists of 17 residues. In germline, CDR1 is LGHNA, CDR2 YSLEER. After removal of 6 bases from V and 10 bases from J, the junction contained 17 bases not matched to a gene. This chain connects TRBV4-3 to TRBJ2-1; 11 nucleotides line up with TRBD2. The source was PBMCs from blood, collected less than 30 months after vaccination. The receptor comes from a man aged 50-75 years who received an inactivated influenza vaccine. In DNA form, the CDR3 reads TGCGCCAGCAGACCGGAGTATATAGCGGGAGGGCCAAAGGAGCAGTTCTTC. Its translation is CASRPEYIAGGPKEQFF.